The 3 T cell receptor beta chains in this list originate from one sample, sequenced in a study of T cells in pancreatic ductal adenocarcinoma. Only in-frame clones appear in the TCRdb table, and some are missing; sequencing was by immunoSEQ multiplex PCR. Found here are approximately 97,000 clones, 90% to 95% of them singletons; the top ten hold roughly 3.1%. Surgery without prior neoadjuvant therapy was the treatment of the selected pancreatic ductal adenocarcinoma patients. The sequencing input was PBMCs. Receptors were obtained from a human donor with pancreatic ductal adenocarcinoma.

This chain joins TRBV11-3 and TRBJ2-5, with a tentative D call TRBD1 (6 bases). The germline V gene has CDR1 SGHNT and CDR2 YENEEA. V was pared by 5 bases and J by 4 bases, with 11 bases between. This CDR3 is built from 13 residues. CDR3 nucleotides: TGTGCCAGCAGCCAGGCAGGGGCAGAGACCCAGTACTTC. Translating gives CASSQAGAETQYF.

The V gene is TRBV28, the J gene TRBJ2-7, with 12 positions matching TRBD1. CDR3 length: 17 residues. With V trimmed by 5 bases and J by 4 bases, 12 bases remained unmatched. Germline V gives CDR1 MDHEN, CDR2 SYDVKM. CDR3 in DNA: TGTGCCAGCAGTCCACACCGGGACAGGGGGCGTTTTTACGAGCAGTACTTC. Amino acid sequence: CASSPHRDRGRFYEQYF.

J is TRBJ2-7 and V is TRBV5-6, with D maybe TRBD1 (5 bases). The CDR3 is made up of 12 amino acids. Trimming cost V 2 bases and J 5 bases, with 8 bases left between them. Germline V gene data show CDR1 as SGHDT and CDR2 as YYEEEE. Here the CDR3 DNA reads TGTGCCAGCAGCTTTGACAGACACGAGCAGTACTTC. This encodes CASSFDRHEQYF.